A selection of T cell receptor beta chains follows, all from one sample in a study of T cell responses to AZD1222 COVID-19 vaccine. The assay was immunoSEQ multiplex PCR, and TCRdb's table has in-frame clones only and misses some. The table has around 200,000 clones, around nine tenths seen once. Sequenced here: peripheral blood, sampled on day 0 of AZD1222 vaccination. These receptors all stem from an adult in good health. The CDR3 runs from the conserved cysteine through the conserved F or W. Fields, in order: J gene, D gene, clone size, V gene, CDR3 DNA, CDR3 protein. D genes are given only for firm matches. Some rows have no size entry. The others give once, few or many, or a class for an expanded clone.

J gene: TRBJ1-2; D gene: NA; clone size: NA; V gene: TRBV29-1; CDR3 DNA: TGCAGCGTTGGTACAGGGACATTCTATGGCTACACCTTC; CDR3 protein: CSVGTGTFYGYTF
J gene: TRBJ2-2; D gene: NA; clone size: NA; V gene: TRBV10-1; CDR3 DNA: TGCGCCAGCAGTGAGCTTGGCGGGGTAGAGAACACCGGGGAGCTGTTTTTT; CDR3 protein: CASSELGGVENTGELFF
J gene: TRBJ2-7; D gene: NA; clone size: NA; V gene: TRBV5-1; CDR3 DNA: TGCGCCAGCAGCGATCGGGGGGCGGGAAACGAGCAGTACTTC; CDR3 protein: CASSDRGAGNEQYF
J gene: TRBJ2-7; D gene: NA; clone size: NA; V gene: TRBV7-9; CDR3 DNA: TGTGCCAGCAGCTCCGGGCGGGTGGCCTACGAGCAGTACTTC; CDR3 protein: CASSSGRVAYEQYF
J gene: TRBJ1-1; D gene: NA; clone size: NA; V gene: TRBV12-3/TRBV12-4; CDR3 DNA: TGTGCCAGCAGTTTAGGCAGGAACACTGAAGCTTTCTTT; CDR3 protein: CASSLGRNTEAFF
J gene: TRBJ2-6; D gene: TRBD1; clone size: NA; V gene: TRBV7-8; CDR3 DNA: TGTGCCAGCAGCTTCTTTACAGGGGCAAGCTCTGGGGCCAACGTCCTGACTTTC; CDR3 protein: CASSFFTGASSGANVLTF
J gene: TRBJ1-6; D gene: TRBD1; clone size: NA; V gene: TRBV10-3; CDR3 DNA: TGTGCCATCAGTGAGGTCCCGGGACAGGGTTCACCCCTCCACTTT; CDR3 protein: CAISEVPGQGSPLHF
J gene: TRBJ2-2; D gene: NA; clone size: few; V gene: TRBV19; CDR3 DNA: TGTGCCAGTAGTATTTCCGGGGAGCTGTTTTTT; CDR3 protein: CASSISGELFF
J gene: TRBJ1-5; D gene: NA; clone size: NA; V gene: TRBV28; CDR3 DNA: TGTGCCAGCAGTCCCACCTTAAGCAATCAGCCCCAGCATTTT; CDR3 protein: CASSPTLSNQPQHF
J gene: TRBJ2-1; D gene: TRBD1; clone size: NA; V gene: TRBV2; CDR3 DNA: TGTGCCAGCATTCTTCCGGGACAGGGTGGGAATGAGCAGTTCTTC; CDR3 protein: CASILPGQGGNEQFF
J gene: TRBJ2-7; D gene: TRBD2; clone size: NA; V gene: TRBV30; CDR3 DNA: TGTGCCTGGAGTTCGGGGCTAGCGGTGAAATACGAGCAGTACTTC; CDR3 protein: CAWSSGLAVKYEQYF
J gene: TRBJ1-2; D gene: NA; clone size: NA; V gene: TRBV10-3; CDR3 DNA: TGTGCCATCAGTGAGTCGGGGGCGGGCTACACCTTC; CDR3 protein: CAISESGAGYTF